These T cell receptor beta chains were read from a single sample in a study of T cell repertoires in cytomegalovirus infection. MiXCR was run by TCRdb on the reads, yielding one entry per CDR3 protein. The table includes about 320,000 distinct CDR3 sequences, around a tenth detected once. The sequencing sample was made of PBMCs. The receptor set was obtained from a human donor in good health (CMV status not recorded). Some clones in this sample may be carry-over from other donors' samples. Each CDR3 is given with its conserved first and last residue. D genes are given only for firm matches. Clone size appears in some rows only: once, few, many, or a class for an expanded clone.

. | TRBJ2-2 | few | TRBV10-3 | CAISGALGTGELFF | TGTGCCATCAGTGGAGCCCTGGGCACCGGGGAGCTGTTTTTT
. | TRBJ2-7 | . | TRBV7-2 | CASSPVSGRIDEQYF | TGTGCCAGCAGTCCGGTAAGTGGGAGGATCGACGAGCAGTACTTC
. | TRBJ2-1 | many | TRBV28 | CATQGGAGVSYNEQFF | TGTGCCACCCAGGGGGGAGCGGGAGTGTCCTACAATGAGCAGTTCTTC
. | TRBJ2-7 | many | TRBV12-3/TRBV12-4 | CASSLEGAGSYEQYF | TGTGCCAGCAGTTTGGAGGGGGCAGGGTCCTACGAGCAGTACTTC
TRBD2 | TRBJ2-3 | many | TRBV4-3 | CASSQEAVASGGDTQYF | TGCGCCAGCAGCCAAGAAGCCGTAGCCAGCGGGGGCGATACGCAGTATTTT
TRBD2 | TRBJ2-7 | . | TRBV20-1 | CSARGRRGLAGGYEQYF | TGCAGTGCTAGAGGGAGGAGGGGACTAGCGGGAGGATACGAGCAGTACTTC
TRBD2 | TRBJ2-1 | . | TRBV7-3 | CASSLFGGSDSYNEQFF | TGTGCCAGCAGCTTATTCGGCGGGAGTGACTCCTACAATGAGCAGTTCTTC
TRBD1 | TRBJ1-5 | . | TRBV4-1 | CASSSSVAGGQPQHF | TGCGCCAGCAGCTCAAGTGTGGCAGGGGGTCAGCCCCAGCATTTT
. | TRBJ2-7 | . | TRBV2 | CASSETSYEQYF | TGTGCCAGCAGTGAGACTAGCTACGAGCAGTACTTC
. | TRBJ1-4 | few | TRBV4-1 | CASSQLPTGEREKLFF | TGCGCCAGCAGCCAACTACCTACGGGGGAACGTGAAAAACTGTTTTTT
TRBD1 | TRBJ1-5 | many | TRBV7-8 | CASSLVRTRGADNQPQHF | TGTGCCAGCAGCTTAGTGCGTACCAGGGGGGCCGACAATCAGCCCCAGCATTTT
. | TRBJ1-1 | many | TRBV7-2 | CASSPEGGRNTEAFF | TGTGCCAGCAGCCCGGAAGGGGGGCGGAACACTGAAGCTTTCTTT
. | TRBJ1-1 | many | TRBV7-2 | CASSLPSVGGAGSTEAFF | TGTGCCAGCAGCTTACCTTCGGTGGGGGGCGCCGGTAGTACTGAAGCTTTCTTT
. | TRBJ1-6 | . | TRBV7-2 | CASSPVLSYNSPLHF | TGTGCCAGCAGCCCGGTCCTCTCCTATAATTCACCCCTCCACTTT
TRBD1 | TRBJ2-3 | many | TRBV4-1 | CASSFRDREYTQYF | TGCGCCAGCAGCTTCCGGGACAGGGAATATACGCAGTATTTT
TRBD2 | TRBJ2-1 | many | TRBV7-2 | CASSPRGTSGSNEQFF | TGTGCCAGCAGCCCCCGCGGGACTAGCGGAAGCAATGAGCAGTTCTTC
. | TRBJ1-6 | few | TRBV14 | CASSSNLGRDNSPLHF | TGTGCCAGCAGCTCTAATTTAGGACGGGATAATTCACCCCTCCACTTT
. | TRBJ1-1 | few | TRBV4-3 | CASSQNPGNDIVNTEAFF | TGCGCCAGCAGCCAAAACCCCGGAAACGACATCGTCAACACTGAAGCTTTCTTT
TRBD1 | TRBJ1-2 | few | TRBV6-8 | CASSQPGTGYGYTF | TGTGCCAGCAGTCAACCCGGGACAGGTTATGGCTACACCTTC
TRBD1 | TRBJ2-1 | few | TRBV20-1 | CSAPGQGDYNEQFF | TGCAGTGCCCCGGGACAGGGGGACTACAATGAGCAGTTCTTC
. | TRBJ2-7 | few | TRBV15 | CATTNGGAKAYEQYF | TGTGCCACCACCAACGGCGGGGCCAAAGCCTACGAGCAGTACTTC
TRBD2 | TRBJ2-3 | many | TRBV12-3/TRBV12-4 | CASTRTSGGRTDTQYF | TGTGCCAGCACCAGGACTAGCGGGGGGCGCACAGATACGCAGTATTTT
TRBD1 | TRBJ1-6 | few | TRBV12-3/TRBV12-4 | CASTLGQGGNSPLHF | TGTGCCAGCACCCTGGGGCAGGGGGGTAATTCACCCCTCCACTTT
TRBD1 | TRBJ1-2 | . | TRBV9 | CASSAPGGAVRDRAYGYTF | TGTGCCAGCAGCGCCCCAGGGGGCGCCGTACGAGATAGAGCCTATGGCTACACCTTC
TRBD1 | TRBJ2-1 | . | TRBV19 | CASSMGQGAYNEQFF | TGTGCCAGTAGTATGGGGCAGGGGGCGTACAATGAGCAGTTCTTC
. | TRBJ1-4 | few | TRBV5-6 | CASSFAGLNEKLFF | TGTGCCAGCAGTTTTGCCGGCCTGAATGAAAAACTGTTTTTT
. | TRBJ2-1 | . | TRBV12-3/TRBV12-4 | CASSFISLYEQFF | TGTGCCAGCAGTTTCATTAGCCTCTATGAGCAGTTCTTC
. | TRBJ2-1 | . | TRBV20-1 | CSARDQRGAYNEQFF | TGCAGTGCTAGAGATCAACGGGGGGCATACAATGAGCAGTTCTTC
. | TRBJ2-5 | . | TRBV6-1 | CASSKRQEYQETQYF | TGTGCCAGCAGCAAGAGACAGGAGTACCAAGAGACCCAGTACTTC
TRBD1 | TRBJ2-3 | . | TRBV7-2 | CASSLGYRGPDTQYF | TGTGCCAGCAGCTTAGGGTACAGGGGGCCAGATACGCAGTATTTT
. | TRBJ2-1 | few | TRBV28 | CASKEGRSEQFF | TGTGCCAGCAAGGAGGGGAGGAGTGAGCAGTTCTTC
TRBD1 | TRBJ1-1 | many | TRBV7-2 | CASSLAQGAVNTEAFF | TGTGCCAGCAGCTTAGCGCAGGGGGCGGTGAACACTGAAGCTTTCTTT
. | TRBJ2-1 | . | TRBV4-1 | CASSQDEGGQFF | TGTGCCAGCAGCCAAGACGAGGGGGGACAGTTCTTC
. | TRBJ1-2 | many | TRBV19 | CASSRTENYGYTF | TGTGCCAGTAGTCGGACGGAGAACTATGGCTACACCTTC
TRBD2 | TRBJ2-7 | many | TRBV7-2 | CASSLNLRGAYEQYF | TGTGCCAGCAGCTTAAATCTCCGGGGGGCCTACGAGCAGTACTTC
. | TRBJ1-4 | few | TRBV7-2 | CASSAGWTNEKLFF | TGTGCCAGCAGCGCCGGGTGGACTAATGAAAAACTGTTTTTT
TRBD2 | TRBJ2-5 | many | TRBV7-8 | CASSLPGGGQETQYF | TGTGCCAGCAGCCTCCCGGGGGGTGGACAAGAGACCCAGTACTTC
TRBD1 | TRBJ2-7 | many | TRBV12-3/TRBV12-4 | CASSFTGGYEQYF | TGTGCCAGCAGTTTTACAGGGGGCTACGAGCAGTACTTC
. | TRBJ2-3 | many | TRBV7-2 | CASSLKTGTDTQYF | TGTGCCAGCAGCTTAAAGACAGGCACAGATACGCAGTATTTT
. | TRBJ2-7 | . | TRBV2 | CASSGQYYEQYF | TGTGCCAGCAGTGGACAGTACTACGAGCAGTACTTC
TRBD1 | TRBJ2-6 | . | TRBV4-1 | CASSQVGTESSGANVLTF | TGCGCCAGCAGCCAAGTGGGGACAGAGAGCTCTGGGGCCAACGTCCTGACTTTC
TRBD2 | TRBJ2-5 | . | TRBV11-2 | CASSRGGRRDEGQYF | TGTGCCAGCAGCCGGGGGGGACGAAGAGACGAGGGCCAGTACTTC
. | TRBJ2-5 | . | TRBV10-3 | CAISESTTQYF | TGTGCCATCAGTGAGTCGACTACCCAGTACTTC
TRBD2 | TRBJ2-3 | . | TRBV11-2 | CASSSVGLARTDTQYF | TGTGCCAGCAGCTCGGTCGGACTAGCCCGCACAGATACGCAGTATTTT
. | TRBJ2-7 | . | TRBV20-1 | CSASSPSGPYEQYF | TGCAGTGCTAGCAGTCCCTCAGGACCCTACGAGCAGTACTTC
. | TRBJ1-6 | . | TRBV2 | CASTKGDYNSPLHF | TGTGCCAGCACGAAGGGGGATTATAATTCACCCCTCCACTTT
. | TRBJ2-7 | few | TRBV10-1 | CASSEVLGYEQYF | TGCGCCAGCAGTGAGGTCCTGGGGTACGAGCAGTACTTC
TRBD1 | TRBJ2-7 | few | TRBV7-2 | CASSPETGGIGEQYF | TGTGCCAGCAGCCCAGAGACAGGGGGCATTGGAGAGCAGTACTTC
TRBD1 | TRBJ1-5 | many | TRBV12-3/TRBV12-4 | CASSWGTGLNNQPQHF | TGTGCCAGCAGTTGGGGGACAGGGCTCAACAATCAGCCCCAGCATTTT
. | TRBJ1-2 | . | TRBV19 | CAGGGWYGYTF | TGTGCCGGGGGCGGTTGGTATGGCTACACCTTC
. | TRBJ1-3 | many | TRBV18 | CASSPGSGNTIYF | TGTGCCAGCAGTCCCGGGTCTGGAAACACCATATATTTT
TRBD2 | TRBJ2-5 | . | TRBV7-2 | CASSYSGNGETQYF | TGTGCCAGCAGCTATAGCGGGAATGGAGAGACCCAGTACTTC
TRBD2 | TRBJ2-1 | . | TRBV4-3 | CASSQAGTSGGGYNEQFF | TGCGCCAGCAGCCAAGCGGGGACTAGCGGGGGGGGGTACAATGAGCAGTTCTTC
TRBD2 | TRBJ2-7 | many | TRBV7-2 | CASSLVEGREYEQYF | TGTGCCAGCAGCTTAGTAGAGGGGAGGGAGTACGAGCAGTACTTC
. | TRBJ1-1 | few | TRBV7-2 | CASSQVIEAFF | TGTGCCAGCAGCCAGGTGATTGAAGCTTTCTTT
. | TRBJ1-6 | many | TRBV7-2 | CASSLVRQANSPLHF | TGTGCCAGCAGCTTAGTGCGACAGGCAAATTCACCCCTCCACTTT
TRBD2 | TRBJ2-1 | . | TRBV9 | CASSADGLAGGDEQFF | TGTGCCAGCAGCGCCGACGGACTAGCGGGAGGCGATGAGCAGTTCTTC
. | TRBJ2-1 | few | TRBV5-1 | CASSLVPESYNEQFF | TGCGCCAGCAGCTTGGTACCGGAATCGTACAATGAGCAGTTCTTC
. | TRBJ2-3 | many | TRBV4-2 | CASSQRNSPDTQYF | TGTGCCAGCAGCCAAAGGAATAGCCCAGATACGCAGTATTTT
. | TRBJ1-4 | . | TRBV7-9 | CASSLLGQHEQAYEKLFF | TGTGCCAGCAGCCTGCTTGGACAGCATGAACAAGCCTATGAAAAACTGTTTTTT